These 21 T cell receptor beta chains were all obtained from the same sample, sequenced in a study of shared clonotypes between healthy human individuals. Sequencing was performed with immunoSEQ multiplex PCR; in TCRdb, only in-frame clones are kept and a portion is missing. The sample holds around 1.1 million clones, about 72% seen once. The sequenced sample was memory CD4+ T cells from PBMCs. Described subset: CD45RA-negative fraction. The receptors were sampled from a man younger than 30 in good health. Some clones in this sample may be carry-over from other donors' samples.

This chain links TRBV5-1 with TRBJ2-5; TRBD2 matches at 8 bases. With V trimmed by 4 bases and J by 5 bases, 7 bases remained unmatched. CDR1 and CDR2 (germline): SGHRS, YFSETQ. The CDR3 has 14 amino acids. The CDR3, as DNA: TGCGCCAGCAGCCATAGCGGGGACGGGGAGACCCAGTACTTC. It translates to CASSHSGDGETQYF.

Comment on this clone: Other nucleotide sequences from this sample produce the same CDR3. The V call is TRBV5-1, the J call TRBJ1-2; the D gene is possibly TRBD1 (6 bases). The V gene lost 4 bases and the J gene lost 1 base, with 8 bases spanning the gap. The CDR3 loop spans 13 amino acids. CDR1 SGHRS and CDR2 YFSETQ come from the germline V gene. As DNA, the CDR3 is TGCGCCAGCAGCCCAGGGGTTAACTATGGCTACACCTTC. The encoded protein is CASSPGVNYGYTF.

The V and J genes are TRBV6-5 and TRBJ1-3, with D unclear. This CDR3 has 15 residues. Germline lookup yields CDR1 MNHEY and CDR2 SVGAGI. V lost 5 bases to trimming and J lost 0 bases, with 11 bases between them. CDR3 sequence reads: CASSRAAFSGNTIYF. For the CDR3, the DNA is TGTGCCAGCAGTCGAGCAGCCTTCTCTGGAAACACCATATATTTT.

The chain uses TRBV30 and TRBJ2-4, with D possibly being TRBD2 (5 bases). The CDR3 loop spans 14 amino acids. Trimming stripped 4 bases from V and 0 bases from J, with 10 bases between. The germline V gene has CDR1 GTSNPN and CDR2 SVGIG (reference sequence). CDR3 DNA: TGTGCCTGGAACCCGGGGATAGCCAAAAACATTCAGTACTTC. It specifies CAWNPGIAKNIQYF.

This rearrangement joins TRBV30 to TRBJ1-1; no definite D call. This CDR3 region has 13 residues. From germline, CDR1 is GTSNPN and CDR2 SVGIG (reference sequence). The V gene lost 0 bases and the J gene lost 10 bases, with 15 bases spanning the gap. The CDR3 here is CAWSVSLGRGAFF. CDR3 in DNA: TGTGCCTGGAGTGTATCTTTAGGACGTGGAGCTTTCTTT.

The table lists this clone with a count of one. The chain uses TRBV2 and TRBJ2-1; D may be TRBD1 (6 bases). This CDR3 has 15 residues. Germline values: CDR1 SNHLY, CDR2 FYNNEI. Trimming removed 7 bases at V and 2 bases at J, with 15 bases between. CDR3 coding DNA: TGTGCCAGCACCAACGACAGGATCACCTACAATGAGCAGTTCTTC. Protein sequence: CASTNDRITYNEQFF.

The gene calls are TRBV29-1 and TRBJ2-1; 8 positions match TRBD2. The ends lost 6 bases at V and 14 bases at J; junction bases unmatched: 18. This CDR3 has 14 residues. Germline CDR1 and CDR2: SQVTM and ANQGSEA. The CDR3 spells CSVAAPGLDSEKFF. For the CDR3, the DNA is TGCAGCGTCGCCGCCCCGGGACTAGATTCCGAAAAGTTCTTC.

The J gene is TRBJ2-7, the V gene TRBV6-5, with TRBD1 matching over 8 bases. CDR1 is MNHEY and CDR2 is SVGAGI in the germline V gene. The trim removed 6 bases at V and 0 bases at J, leaving 7 bases unmatched. The length of the CDR3 is 15 residues. For the CDR3, the DNA is TGTGCCAGCAGGCACCGGGACAGGTTCTCCTACGAGCAGTACTTC. It translates to CASRHRDRFSYEQYF.

The chain employs TRBV28 and TRBJ1-5; no firm D call. The germline V gene has CDR1 MDHEN and CDR2 SYDVKM. Trimming removed 8 bases from V and 5 bases from J, with 10 bases in between. CDR3 size: 12 residues. CDR3 bases: TGTGCCAGCGACAACCCTGATCAGCCCCAGCATTTT. Its protein is CASDNPDQPQHF.

The V and J genes are TRBV29-1 and TRBJ1-2, with unresolved D. Trimming took off 4 bases at V and 4 bases at J, with 10 bases between the two ends. This CDR3 region has 12 residues. CDR1 SQVTM and CDR2 ANQGSEA come from the germline V gene. The CDR3 is CSVAPVGYGYTF. DNA for the CDR3: TGCAGCGTTGCCCCAGTGGGCTATGGCTACACCTTC.

The chain uses TRBV7-9 and TRBJ2-1, with 9 bases identical to TRBD1. Germline V gene data show CDR1 as SEHNR and CDR2 as FQNEAQ (reference sequence). The CDR3 spans 15 residues. V was clipped by 4 bases and J by 3 bases; unmatched bases: 4. The CDR3 sequence: CASSSGTGNYNEQFF. The CDR3 nucleotides are TGTGCCAGCAGCTCCGGGACAGGGAACTACAATGAGCAGTTCTTC.

The rearrangement uses TRBV2 and TRBJ2-1, with 10 bases that match TRBD1. Germline loops: CDR1 SNHLY, CDR2 FYNNEI. This CDR3 has 16 amino acids. V was clipped by 5 bases and J by 3 bases; unmatched bases: 7. CDR3 sequence reads: CASSPQDRGFYNEQFF. In DNA, the CDR3 is TGTGCCAGCAGTCCACAGGACAGGGGGTTCTACAATGAGCAGTTCTTC.

The sample holds a few counts of this clone. Other DNA sequences of this sample code for an identical CDR3. The chain couples TRBV20-1 to TRBJ2-1; D gene unclear. The CDR3 extends over 11 amino acids. Per germline, CDR1 DFQATT and CDR2 SNEGSKA (reference sequence). V lost 5 bases to trimming and J lost 4 bases, with 6 bases between them. CDR3 in amino acids: CSAPEYNEQFF. In DNA form, the CDR3 reads TGCAGTGCTCCCGAATACAATGAGCAGTTCTTC.

Turning to this clone: A read error may explain this, as a much larger clone is one base away. The rearrangement joins TRBV30 to TRBJ2-7, with 7 bases matching TRBD2. This CDR3 is 14 amino acids long. Germline values: CDR1 GTSNPN, CDR2 SVGIG (reference sequence). The CDR3 loop is CAWSGVGGPYEQHF. The CDR3 nucleotides read TGTGCCTGGAGTGGGGTGGGAGGGCCCTACGAGCAGCACTTC.

The chain joins TRBV2 to TRBJ2-7, with TRBD1 matching over 10 bases. The CDR3 consists of 13 residues. Trimming removed 11 bases from V and 4 bases from J; junction bases left unmatched: 8. The germline gives CDR1 SNHLY, CDR2 FYNNEI. CDR3 bases: TGTGCCTGTTGGGACAGGGGAATTTACGAGCAGTACTTC. Amino acids: CACWDRGIYEQYF. Full variable domain (missing parts from reference TRBV2 and TRBJ2-7): EPEVTQTPSHQVTQMGQEVILRCVPISNHLYFYWYRQILGQKVEFLVSFYNNEISEKSEIFDDQFSVERPDGSNFTLKIRSTKLEDSAMYFCACWDRGIYEQYFGPGTRLTVT.

The chain links TRBV5-1 to TRBJ1-1; 10 nucleotides align to TRBD1. The germline V gene encodes CDR1 SGHRS and CDR2 YFSETQ. V lost 4 bases and J lost 7; bases outside the gene matches: 16. The CDR3 consists of 17 residues. The CDR3 loop is CASSLAGTGDWMGEAFF. CDR3 DNA sequence: TGCGCCAGCAGCCTGGCCGGGACAGGGGATTGGATGGGTGAAGCTTTCTTT.

In regard to this clone: The same CDR3 can be traced to other DNA sequences in this sample. V is TRBV29-1 and J is TRBJ2-3, with 7 bases fitting TRBD1. V was clipped by 4 bases and J by 2 bases; unmatched bases: 3. Germline lookup yields CDR1 SQVTM and CDR2 ANQGSEA. This CDR3 is built from 13 residues. CDR3 DNA sequence: TGCAGCGTTGGAGGGGGCCCCACAGATACGCAGTATTTT. Translation: CSVGGGPTDTQYF.

Notes on this clone: The identical CDR3 is also encoded by other nucleotide sequences in the sample. V usage is TRBV15 and J usage is TRBJ1-1, with unresolved D. V lost 1 base, J lost 7 bases, and 4 bases lay in between. CDR3 size: 11 residues. Germline CDR1 LNHNV, CDR2 YYDKDF (reference sequence). The CDR3 spells CATSRGSEAFF. The CDR3 DNA is TGTGCCACCAGCAGAGGCAGTGAAGCTTTCTTT.

The V and J genes are TRBV4-2 and TRBJ2-5; 11 bases are a match to TRBD2. The length of the CDR3 is 17 residues. Germline-derived CDR1 and CDR2 are LGHNA and YNFKEQ. After removal of 1 base from V and 1 base from J, the junction contained 5 bases not matched to a gene. CDR3 coding DNA: TGTGCCAGCAGCCAAGGGTTGGGACTAGCGGCCCAAGAGACCCAGTACTTC. Translation: CASSQGLGLAAQETQYF.

The chain links TRBV20-1 to TRBJ1-2, with D hard to call. V dropped 1 base and J dropped 8 bases, with 8 bases sitting between them. CDR3 length: 11 amino acids. Germline assignment: CDR1 DFQATT and CDR2 SNEGSKA (reference sequence). The chain's CDR3 is CSARALLGYTF. DNA for the CDR3: TGCAGTGCTAGAGCTCTACTCGGCTACACCTTC.

The rearrangement links TRBV7-2 to TRBJ1-2; no firm D call. The CDR3 is made up of 14 amino acids. Germline lookup yields CDR1 SGHTA and CDR2 FQGNSA. The germline V and J ends were trimmed by 1 base and 1 base, with 7 bases remaining between them. The CDR3 spells CASSLGINNYGYTF. For the CDR3, the DNA is TGTGCCAGCAGCTTAGGGATCAATAACTATGGCTACACCTTC.